This T cell receptor (beta chain) was observed in a study of cytomegalovirus exposure and HLA in healthy donors. Findings and caveats of the study: Immune exposure information comprised only CMV serostatus.

PCR involved 60 Vbeta and 13 Jbeta primers. Sequenced by immunoSEQ multiplex PCR; TCRdb stores in-frame clones only, minus some. The sample records around 140,000 clones, roughly 70% being singletons. Comments on this clone: What it recognizes is unknown.

The V end was cut by 2 bases, the J end by 4 bases, with 14 bases between. Germline values: CDR1 MGHDK, CDR2 SYGVNS. The CDR3 consists of 15 residues. The V call is TRBV25-1, the J call TRBJ1-1; D perhaps matches TRBD1 (5 bases). The material sequenced was PBMCs. This TCR came from a man under 40 in good health and CMV-seronegative. In DNA form, the CDR3 reads TGTGCCAGCAGTGAAGAATCGGGGGGGATCACTGAAGCTTTCTTT. As protein: CASSEESGGITEAFF.